This T cell receptor (beta chain) originates from a study of a mutant IDH1 vaccine in newly diagnosed glioma. Overall study: Following radiotherapy alone, or alongside temozolomide cycles, vaccination was started after an interval of 4-6 weeks. At week 35 came visit V12, and visit V13 followed at week 47.

Germline CDR1 reads GTSNPN; CDR2 reads SVGIG (reference sequence). Trimming removed 5 bases at V and 1 base at J, with 9 bases between. The length of the CDR3 is 13 residues. The repertoire was sequenced with immunoSEQ multiplex PCR; TCRdb's copy has only in-frame clones and lacks some. The sample records tens of thousands of clones, roughly 87% being singletons. Specified time point: week 47, end of study. Every vaccination contained 300 ug of the mutant IDH1 20-mer peptide and was paired with topical imiquimod. Vaccination of patients was performed eight times, in weeks 1, 3, 5, 7, 11, 15, 19 and 23. Donors' newly diagnosed IDH1-mutant WHO grade 3 or 4 astrocytomas lacked nuclear ATRX. A few counts support this clone. What it binds is not known.

J is TRBJ1-5 and V is TRBV30, with D possibly being TRBD1 (6 bases). The sequencing here drew on PBMCs, taken from a glioma patient whose treatment included an IDH1 peptide vaccine. This sequence originates from a man under 40 with glioma. The CDR3 nucleotides are TGTGCCTGGGGGACACCCAGCAATCAGCCCCAGCATTTT. It yields the protein CAWGTPSNQPQHF.